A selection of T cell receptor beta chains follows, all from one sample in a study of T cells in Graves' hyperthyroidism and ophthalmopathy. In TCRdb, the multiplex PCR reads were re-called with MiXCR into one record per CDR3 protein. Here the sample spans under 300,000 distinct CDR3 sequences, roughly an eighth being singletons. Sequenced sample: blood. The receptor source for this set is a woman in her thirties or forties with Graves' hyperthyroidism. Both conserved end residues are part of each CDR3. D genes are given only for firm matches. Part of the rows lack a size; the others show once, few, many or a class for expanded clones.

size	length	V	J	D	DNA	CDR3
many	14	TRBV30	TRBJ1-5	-	TGTGCCTGGAGAGGACGTACAAGCAATCAGCCCCAGCATTTT	CAWRGRTSNQPQHF
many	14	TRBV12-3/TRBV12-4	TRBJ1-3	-	TGTGCCAGCAGTAGGAGTGACTCTGGAAACACCATATATTTT	CASSRSDSGNTIYF
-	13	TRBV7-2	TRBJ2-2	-	TGTGCCAGCAGGGTTGTAGGGGAGGTTGGGCTGTTTTTT	CASRVVGEVGLFF
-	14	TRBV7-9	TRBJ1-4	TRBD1	TGTGCCAGCACCGGGACAGGGGGTGCTGAAAAACTGTTTTTT	CASTGTGGAEKLFF
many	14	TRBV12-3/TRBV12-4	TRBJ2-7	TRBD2	TGTGCCAGCAGTTTGGAGCGGGATTCCTACGAGCAGTACTTC	CASSLERDSYEQYF
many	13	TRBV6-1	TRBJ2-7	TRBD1	TGTGCCAGCGAGGGGGACAGGGCTATGGAGCAGTACTTC	CASEGDRAMEQYF
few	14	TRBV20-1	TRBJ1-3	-	TGCAGTGCTTCATATCAGGGGACTGGAAACACCATATATTTT	CSASYQGTGNTIYF
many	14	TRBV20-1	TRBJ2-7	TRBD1	TGCAGTGCCGCCCAGGGGGCCAAACCCTACGAGCAGTACTTC	CSAAQGAKPYEQYF
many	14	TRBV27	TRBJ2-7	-	TGTGCCAGCAGAATAGGGGGTCCCCTAGGGGAGCAGTACTTC	CASRIGGPLGEQYF
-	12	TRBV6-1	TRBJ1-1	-	TGTGCCAGCAGCCCCGGACGGAAAGAAGCTTTCTTT	CASSPGRKEAFF
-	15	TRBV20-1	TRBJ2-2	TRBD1	TGCAGTGCAGGATCCCGGGACAGGGTGCCCGGGGAGCTGTTTTTT	CSAGSRDRVPGELFF
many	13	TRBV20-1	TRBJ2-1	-	TGCAGTGCTAGTAGATCGTCGTACAATGAGCAGTTCTTC	CSASRSSYNEQFF
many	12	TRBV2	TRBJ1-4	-	TGTGCCAGCAATCGGGTGGGCGAAAAACTGTTTTTT	CASNRVGEKLFF
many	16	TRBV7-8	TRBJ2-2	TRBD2	TGTGCCAGCAGTTCGCAACCGGGACTAGTGACGGGGGAGCTGTTTTTT	CASSSQPGLVTGELFF
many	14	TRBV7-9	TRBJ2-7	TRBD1	TGTGCCAGCAGCTTTAGTCAGGGGGCCTACGAGCAGTACTTC	CASSFSQGAYEQYF
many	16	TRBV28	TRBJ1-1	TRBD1	TGTGCCAGCAGTCCCACGCCGGGACAGGCTAATAGGGGAGCTTTCTTT	CASSPTPGQANRGAFF
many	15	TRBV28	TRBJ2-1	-	TGTGCCAGCAGTTTGGCACAGGAAAGGGGCAATGAGCAGTTCTTC	CASSLAQERGNEQFF
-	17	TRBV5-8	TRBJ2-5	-	TGTGCCAGCAGCTTGGTACTAGGGTGGATCCGAAAAGAGACCCAGTACTTC	CASSLVLGWIRKETQYF
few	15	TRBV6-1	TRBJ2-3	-	TGTGCCAGCAGTGAATGGCAGGGTAGCACAGATACGCAGTATTTT	CASSEWQGSTDTQYF
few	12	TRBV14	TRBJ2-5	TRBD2	TGTGCCAGCAGCCAAGGGAACGGGAGGAATTACTTC	CASSQGNGRNYF
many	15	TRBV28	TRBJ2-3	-	TGTGCCAGCAGTTTAAGGGTGGGCCGGCCAGATACGCAGTATTTT	CASSLRVGRPDTQYF
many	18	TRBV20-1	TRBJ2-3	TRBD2	TGCAGTGCTACCTCCGGACTAGCGGGAGGACGGGGCCGCGATACGCAGTATTTT	CSATSGLAGGRGRDTQYF
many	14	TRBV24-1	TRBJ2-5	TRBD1	TGTGCCACCAGTGAGACAGGGAATGAGGAGACCCAGTACTTC	CATSETGNEETQYF
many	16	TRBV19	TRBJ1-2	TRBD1	TGTGCCAGTAGTATGGATCATGGACAGGGCCTGGATGGCTACACCTTC	CASSMDHGQGLDGYTF
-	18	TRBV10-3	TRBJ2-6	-	TGTGCCATCAGTGAGTCACAGGGAGCCAACTCTGGGGCCAACGTCCTGACTTTC	CAISESQGANSGANVLTF
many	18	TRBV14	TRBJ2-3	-	TGTGCCAGCAGCCAAGATCAAAAAGGCAGACTTCGAACAGATACGCAGTATTTT	CASSQDQKGRLRTDTQYF
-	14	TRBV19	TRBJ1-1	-	TGTGCCAGTGCTACGCTGCTGATGAACACTGAAGCTTTCTTT	CASATLLMNTEAFF
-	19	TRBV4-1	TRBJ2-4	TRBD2	TGCGCCAGCAGCCCGGGACTAGCGGGACTAGCGCGGGGCAAAAACATTCAGTACTTC	CASSPGLAGLARGKNIQYF
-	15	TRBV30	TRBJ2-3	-	TGTGCCTGGGCTACAGGAACTAAAGGGGCAGATACGCAGTATTTT	CAWATGTKGADTQYF
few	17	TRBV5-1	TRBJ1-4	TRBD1	TGCGCCAGCAGCTTGACCCGACAGGGGGGGGAATCCGGAAAACTGTTTTTT	CASSLTRQGGESGKLFF
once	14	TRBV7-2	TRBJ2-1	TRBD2	TGTGCCAGTCATTCGCCGAGCGGGGTCAATGAGCAGTTCTTC	CASHSPSGVNEQFF